This T cell receptor (beta chain) is from a study of blood T cell repertoires in COVID-19. Study context: Sites in the United States, Italy and Spain provided acute and convalescent COVID-19 samples. From T cells, B-cell-depleted T cells, or PBMCs came the material, which was cDNA or gDNA.

As handled by the study authors: By means of reference gene primer amplification, nucleated cell counts were estimated. Libraries were prepared by immunoSEQ multiplex PCR; TCRdb keeps only in-frame clonotypes and omits some of them. The V and J calls and clone size come from that table; D and trimming were worked out from the DNA. This sample has approximately 670,000 clones, with about 90% found just once. The CDR3 has 14 residues. Trimming cost V 6 bases and J 0 bases, with 9 bases left between them. The V gene's germline CDR1 is SGHTA and CDR2 FQGNSA. V usage is TRBV7-2 and J usage is TRBJ1-5; no definite D call. The sequenced sample was peripheral blood. The receptor comes from a woman younger than 35 with acute or convalescent COVID-19. The CDR3 sequence: CASRLYDSNQPQHF. Here the CDR3 DNA reads TGTGCCAGCAGACTATACGATAGCAATCAGCCCCAGCATTTT.